This is a list of T cell receptor beta chains from one sample in a study of a mutant IDH1 vaccine in newly diagnosed glioma. Their specific antigens are unknown. Libraries were prepared by immunoSEQ multiplex PCR; TCRdb keeps only in-frame clonotypes and omits some of them. The table records tens of thousands of clones, over 70% of them present only once. This specimen consisted of PBMCs, obtained from a glioma patient whose treatment included an IDH1 peptide vaccine. The origin of the receptors is a man in his fifties or sixties with glioma. Both conserved end residues are part of each CDR3. D genes are given only for firm matches. Size values are once, few and many counts, or a class for expanded clones, and some rows have none.

D gene: TRBD1
clone size: few
J gene: TRBJ2-6
V gene: TRBV15
CDR3 protein: CATSRDSGRGIAGANVLTF
CDR3 DNA: TGTGCCACCAGCAGAGATTCGGGCAGGGGGATCGCTGGGGCCAACGTCCTGACTTTC

D gene: TRBD1
clone size: few
J gene: TRBJ1-4
V gene: TRBV7-2
CDR3 protein: CASSSDRRSEKLFF
CDR3 DNA: TGTGCCAGCAGCTCGGACAGGAGGAGTGAAAAACTGTTTTTT

D gene: NA
clone size: NA
J gene: TRBJ2-7
V gene: TRBV7-8
CDR3 protein: CASSLNSYYEQYF
CDR3 DNA: TGTGCCAGCAGCTTAAACAGCTATTACGAGCAGTACTTC

D gene: NA
clone size: NA
J gene: TRBJ1-1
V gene: TRBV6-5
CDR3 protein: CASSTPGPTEAFF
CDR3 DNA: TGTGCCAGCAGTACCCCCGGGCCCACTGAAGCTTTCTTT

D gene: NA
clone size: NA
J gene: TRBJ2-7
V gene: TRBV7-9
CDR3 protein: CASSPPRAGSSYEQYF
CDR3 DNA: TGTGCCAGCAGCCCCCCGCGGGCGGGGAGCTCCTACGAGCAGTACTTC

D gene: NA
clone size: NA
J gene: TRBJ1-2
V gene: TRBV10-3
CDR3 protein: CAISGTEGDYGYTF
CDR3 DNA: TGTGCCATCAGTGGGACAGAGGGGGACTATGGCTACACCTTC

D gene: NA
clone size: NA
J gene: TRBJ1-1
V gene: TRBV2
CDR3 protein: CASRGLTANTEAFF
CDR3 DNA: TGTGCCAGCAGGGGCCTGACAGCGAACACTGAAGCTTTCTTT

D gene: NA
clone size: NA
J gene: TRBJ2-5
V gene: TRBV2
CDR3 protein: CASSIRRQETQYF
CDR3 DNA: TGTGCCAGCAGTATAAGACGGCAAGAGACCCAGTACTTC

D gene: TRBD2
clone size: few
J gene: TRBJ2-7
V gene: TRBV5-4
CDR3 protein: CASSTLLADEQYF
CDR3 DNA: TGTGCCAGCAGCACGCTACTAGCGGACGAGCAGTACTTC

D gene: TRBD1
clone size: NA
J gene: TRBJ2-1
V gene: TRBV6-5
CDR3 protein: CASSYRGLEQFF
CDR3 DNA: TGTGCCAGCAGTTACAGGGGGCTAGAGCAGTTCTTC

D gene: TRBD1
clone size: NA
J gene: TRBJ1-5
V gene: TRBV5-8
CDR3 protein: CASSLAGTGDQPQHF
CDR3 DNA: TGTGCCAGCAGCTTGGCTGGGACAGGGGATCAGCCCCAGCATTTT

D gene: TRBD1
clone size: NA
J gene: TRBJ2-2
V gene: TRBV19
CDR3 protein: CASRVQGDTGELFF
CDR3 DNA: TGTGCCAGTAGAGTGCAGGGGGACACCGGGGAGCTGTTTTTT

D gene: NA
clone size: NA
J gene: TRBJ2-6
V gene: TRBV6-1
CDR3 protein: CASSARGRPSGANVLTF
CDR3 DNA: TGTGCCAGCAGTGCCCGGGGACGGCCCTCTGGGGCCAACGTCCTGACTTTC

D gene: NA
clone size: NA
J gene: TRBJ1-2
V gene: TRBV4-2
CDR3 protein: CASSQVRPDNYGYTF
CDR3 DNA: TGTGCCAGCAGCCAAGTTAGACCTGATAACTATGGCTACACCTTC

D gene: NA
clone size: NA
J gene: TRBJ1-4
V gene: TRBV15
CDR3 protein: CATSREGRTNEKLFF
CDR3 DNA: TGTGCCACCAGCAGAGAGGGGAGGACTAATGAAAAACTGTTTTTT

D gene: NA
clone size: few
J gene: TRBJ1-1
V gene: TRBV6-1
CDR3 protein: CASIRGSTEAFF
CDR3 DNA: TGTGCCAGCATTAGGGGTAGCACTGAAGCTTTCTTT